This is a list of T cell receptor beta chains from one sample in a study of T-cell memory formation after mild COVID-19. TCRdb independently ran MiXCR on the 5' RACE reads; one entry per CDR3 protein. The sample has tens of thousands of distinct CDR3 sequences, 20% to 25% seen once. The sequencing sample was made of PBMCs or a T cell subset sorted from them (not recorded which). All receptors derive from a man aged 18 to 30 who had mild COVID-19 (a few samples of this study predate the infection). Cell type and time point are not known. Each CDR3 is given with its conserved first and last residue. Each record gives: V gene, D gene, clone size, J gene, CDR3 DNA, CDR3 protein. D genes are given only for firm matches. Clone size is shown for a subset of rows, as once, few, many or a class of expanded clone.

V gene: TRBV29-1; D gene: -; clone size: few; J gene: TRBJ1-1; CDR3 DNA: TGCAGCACTATGACAGATGGGGCTTTCTTT; CDR3 protein: CSTMTDGAFF
V gene: TRBV4-1; D gene: -; clone size: -; J gene: TRBJ1-1; CDR3 DNA: TGCGCCAGCAGCCCCTTCCCCGGGGGGAACACTGAAGCTTTCTTT; CDR3 protein: CASSPFPGGNTEAFF
V gene: TRBV9; D gene: -; clone size: -; J gene: TRBJ1-3; CDR3 DNA: TGTGCCAGCAGCGGTCTGACAGGCGGATCCTCTGGAAACACCATATATTTT; CDR3 protein: CASSGLTGGSSGNTIYF
V gene: TRBV27; D gene: -; clone size: -; J gene: TRBJ2-7; CDR3 DNA: TGTGCCAGCAGTTTAAGGAGCGGACTAACCTACGAGCAGTACTTC; CDR3 protein: CASSLRSGLTYEQYF
V gene: TRBV18; D gene: -; clone size: -; J gene: TRBJ1-2; CDR3 DNA: TGTGCCAGCTCACCAGACTTGACAGCGAACTATGGCTACACCTTC; CDR3 protein: CASSPDLTANYGYTF
V gene: TRBV4-3; D gene: -; clone size: few; J gene: TRBJ1-1; CDR3 DNA: TGCGCCAGCAGCCTTAATGATATTTGGACAGAGAACACTGAAGCTTTCTTT; CDR3 protein: CASSLNDIWTENTEAFF
V gene: TRBV4-1; D gene: -; clone size: -; J gene: TRBJ2-2; CDR3 DNA: TGCGCCAGCAGCCTTATCCGGGGGCCGAACACCGGGGAGCTGTTTTTT; CDR3 protein: CASSLIRGPNTGELFF
V gene: TRBV7-8; D gene: TRBD2; clone size: -; J gene: TRBJ2-5; CDR3 DNA: TGTGCCAGCAGCTTAGCTAGCGGGGCCTCCCAAGAGACCCAGTACTTC; CDR3 protein: CASSLASGASQETQYF
V gene: TRBV28; D gene: TRBD1; clone size: few; J gene: TRBJ1-2; CDR3 DNA: TGTGCCAGCAGTATCGGGACAGCCCTTAACTATGGCTACACCTTC; CDR3 protein: CASSIGTALNYGYTF
V gene: TRBV6-5; D gene: -; clone size: few; J gene: TRBJ1-5; CDR3 DNA: TGTGCCAGCAGACTAGCGGGGAATCAGCCCCAGCATTTT; CDR3 protein: CASRLAGNQPQHF
V gene: TRBV11-2; D gene: TRBD2; clone size: -; J gene: TRBJ2-1; CDR3 DNA: TGTGCCAGCAGTCTAGCGGCCAGCCTCGACAATGAGCAGTTCTTC; CDR3 protein: CASSLAASLDNEQFF
V gene: TRBV6-4; D gene: -; clone size: once; J gene: TRBJ1-1; CDR3 DNA: TGTGCCAGCGCCGTGGGGGCAGGCACTGAAGCTTTCTTT; CDR3 protein: CASAVGAGTEAFF
V gene: TRBV3-1; D gene: -; clone size: few; J gene: TRBJ2-5; CDR3 DNA: TGTGCCAGCAGCCAAGAAGTACTAGCCCATGGGGAGACCCAGTACTTC; CDR3 protein: CASSQEVLAHGETQYF
V gene: TRBV29-1; D gene: -; clone size: -; J gene: TRBJ2-5; CDR3 DNA: TGCAGCGTTGAAGAACCAGGGGACCCTATGGAGACCCAGTACTTC; CDR3 protein: CSVEEPGDPMETQYF
V gene: TRBV4-1; D gene: TRBD2; clone size: -; J gene: TRBJ2-2; CDR3 DNA: TGCGCCAGCAGCCAGTTAGCGGGGGGTAAATACACCGGGGAGCTGTTTTTT; CDR3 protein: CASSQLAGGKYTGELFF
V gene: TRBV4-1; D gene: TRBD1; clone size: few; J gene: TRBJ1-5; CDR3 DNA: TGCGCCAGCAGCCAAATATTCGGGACAGGGAACAATCAGCCCCAGCATTTT; CDR3 protein: CASSQIFGTGNNQPQHF
V gene: TRBV5-1; D gene: -; clone size: few; J gene: TRBJ2-1; CDR3 DNA: TGCGCCAGCAGCAAAGGTAGTGGGTTAAGCTCCTACAATGAGCAGTTCTTC; CDR3 protein: CASSKGSGLSSYNEQFF
V gene: TRBV7-9; D gene: -; clone size: -; J gene: TRBJ2-7; CDR3 DNA: TGTGCCAGCAGCACGACAGGCGCGGAGCAGTACTTC; CDR3 protein: CASSTTGAEQYF
V gene: TRBV5-1; D gene: TRBD1; clone size: many; J gene: TRBJ2-2; CDR3 DNA: TGCGCCAGCAGCTCCATAATCGGGGACAGGGGTCGCGCCACCGGGGAGCTGTTTTTT; CDR3 protein: CASSSIIGDRGRATGELFF
V gene: TRBV11-2; D gene: -; clone size: -; J gene: TRBJ1-4; CDR3 DNA: TGTGCCAGCAGCTCGGACAGAACAACTAATGAAAAACTGTTTTTT; CDR3 protein: CASSSDRTTNEKLFF
V gene: TRBV4-3; D gene: TRBD2; clone size: -; J gene: TRBJ2-3; CDR3 DNA: TGCGCCAGCAGCCGAGCGGGGGCTTACACAGATACGCAGTATTTT; CDR3 protein: CASSRAGAYTDTQYF
V gene: TRBV29-1; D gene: TRBD1; clone size: -; J gene: TRBJ2-2; CDR3 DNA: TGCAGCGTTGAGGACCGAGGGGGCTTGGGCACCGGGGAGCTGTTTTTT; CDR3 protein: CSVEDRGGLGTGELFF
V gene: TRBV6-6; D gene: -; clone size: few; J gene: TRBJ2-3; CDR3 DNA: TGTGCCAGCAGCGGACAGTCTAGCCTCACAGATACGCAGTATTTT; CDR3 protein: CASSGQSSLTDTQYF
V gene: TRBV6-5; D gene: -; clone size: few; J gene: TRBJ1-2; CDR3 DNA: TGTGCCAGCAGTTACTCTCCGGAGAACTATGGCTACACCTTC; CDR3 protein: CASSYSPENYGYTF
V gene: TRBV4-2; D gene: -; clone size: many; J gene: TRBJ2-2; CDR3 DNA: TGTGCCAGCAGCCCTAAGGGGGGGGCCCTCACCGGGGAGCTGTTTTTT; CDR3 protein: CASSPKGGALTGELFF
V gene: TRBV11-2; D gene: TRBD1; clone size: -; J gene: TRBJ2-3; CDR3 DNA: TGTGCCAGCAGCAACCGCCTTGGGACAGCAGATACGCAGTATTTT; CDR3 protein: CASSNRLGTADTQYF
V gene: TRBV12-3/TRBV12-4; D gene: -; clone size: few; J gene: TRBJ1-1; CDR3 DNA: TGTGCCAGCAGTTTGGGTTTTGAAGCTTTCTTT; CDR3 protein: CASSLGFEAFF
V gene: TRBV7-2; D gene: -; clone size: -; J gene: TRBJ2-1; CDR3 DNA: TGTGCCAGCAGCTTATCGGGGGACAATGAGCAGTTCTTC; CDR3 protein: CASSLSGDNEQFF
V gene: TRBV7-8; D gene: -; clone size: few; J gene: TRBJ1-1; CDR3 DNA: TGTGCCAGCAGCTTAGATATGGGGGCGGGCACTGAAGCTTTCTTT; CDR3 protein: CASSLDMGAGTEAFF
V gene: TRBV7-9; D gene: TRBD2; clone size: few; J gene: TRBJ2-1; CDR3 DNA: TGTGCCAGCAGCTCCCCCCCCTCTAGCGGCTCTCAGGATGAGCAGTTCTTC; CDR3 protein: CASSSPPSSGSQDEQFF
V gene: TRBV6-5; D gene: TRBD2; clone size: -; J gene: TRBJ2-5; CDR3 DNA: TGTGCCAGCAGTTACACTAGCGGGGGAACGAGGACCCAGTACTTC; CDR3 protein: CASSYTSGGTRTQYF
V gene: TRBV27; D gene: -; clone size: few; J gene: TRBJ1-1; CDR3 DNA: TGTGCCAGCAGTTTTCTGAACCGACCGAACACTGAAGCTTTCTTT; CDR3 protein: CASSFLNRPNTEAFF
V gene: TRBV7-6; D gene: -; clone size: -; J gene: TRBJ2-3; CDR3 DNA: TGTGCCAGCAGCTTAGTTTTCTGGACAGCCGGGAAGGGCACAGATACGCAGTATTTT; CDR3 protein: CASSLVFWTAGKGTDTQYF
V gene: TRBV18; D gene: -; clone size: -; J gene: TRBJ1-3; CDR3 DNA: TGTGCCAGCTCACCGAGGGATTCTGGAAACACCATATATTTT; CDR3 protein: CASSPRDSGNTIYF
V gene: TRBV7-6; D gene: -; clone size: -; J gene: TRBJ1-1; CDR3 DNA: TGTGCCAGCACCCCGACAGGACCGAACACTGAAGCTTTCTTT; CDR3 protein: CASTPTGPNTEAFF
V gene: TRBV5-1; D gene: -; clone size: -; J gene: TRBJ2-7; CDR3 DNA: TGCGCCAGCATGGAGCAGTACTTC; CDR3 protein: CASMEQYF
V gene: TRBV21-1; D gene: -; clone size: few; J gene: TRBJ2-1; CDR3 DNA: TGTGCCAGCAGCAAATACAGGGTTAACAATGAGCAGTTCTTC; CDR3 protein: CASSKYRVNNEQFF
V gene: TRBV5-1; D gene: -; clone size: few; J gene: TRBJ1-1; CDR3 DNA: TGCGCCAGCAGCCCTTGGACGTCAGGGAACACTGAAGCTTTCTTT; CDR3 protein: CASSPWTSGNTEAFF
V gene: TRBV27; D gene: TRBD2; clone size: -; J gene: TRBJ2-5; CDR3 DNA: TGTGCCAGCAGTTCCGAGACTAGCGGCCAAGAGACCCAGTACTTC; CDR3 protein: CASSSETSGQETQYF
V gene: TRBV4-3; D gene: -; clone size: few; J gene: TRBJ2-1; CDR3 DNA: TGCGCCAGCAGCCAAGATAATCCAGGCCAGGGAAGTGAGCAGTTCTTC; CDR3 protein: CASSQDNPGQGSEQFF
V gene: TRBV7-3; D gene: -; clone size: -; J gene: TRBJ2-1; CDR3 DNA: TGTGCCAGCAGCCCACTAGCAGGCAATGAGCAGTTCTTC; CDR3 protein: CASSPLAGNEQFF